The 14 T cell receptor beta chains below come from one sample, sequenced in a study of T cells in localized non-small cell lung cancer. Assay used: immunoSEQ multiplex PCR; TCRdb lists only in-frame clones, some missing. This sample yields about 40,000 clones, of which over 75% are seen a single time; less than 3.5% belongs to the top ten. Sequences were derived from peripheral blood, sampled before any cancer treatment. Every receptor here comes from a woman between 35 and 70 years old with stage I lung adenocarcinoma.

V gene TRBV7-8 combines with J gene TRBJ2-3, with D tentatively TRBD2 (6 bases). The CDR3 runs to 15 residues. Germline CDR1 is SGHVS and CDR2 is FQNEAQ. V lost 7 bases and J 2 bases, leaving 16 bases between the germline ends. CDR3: CASKEAGLSTDTQYF. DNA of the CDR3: TGTGCCAGCAAGGAGGCGGGGCTATCCACAGATACGCAGTATTTT.

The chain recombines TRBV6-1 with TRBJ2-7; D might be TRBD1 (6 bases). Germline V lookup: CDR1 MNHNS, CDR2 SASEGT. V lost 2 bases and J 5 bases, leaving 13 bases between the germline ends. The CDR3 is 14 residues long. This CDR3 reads CASSELWGRNEQYF. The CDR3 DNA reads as TGTGCCAGCAGTGAATTATGGGGGCGCAACGAGCAGTACTTC.

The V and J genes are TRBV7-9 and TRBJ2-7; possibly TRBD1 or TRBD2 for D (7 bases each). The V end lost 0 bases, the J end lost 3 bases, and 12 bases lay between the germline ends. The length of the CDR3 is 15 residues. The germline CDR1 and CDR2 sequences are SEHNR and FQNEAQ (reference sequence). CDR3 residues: CASSLAGRGGYEQYF. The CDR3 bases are TGTGCCAGCAGCTTAGCCGGCAGGGGGGGCTACGAGCAGTACTTC.

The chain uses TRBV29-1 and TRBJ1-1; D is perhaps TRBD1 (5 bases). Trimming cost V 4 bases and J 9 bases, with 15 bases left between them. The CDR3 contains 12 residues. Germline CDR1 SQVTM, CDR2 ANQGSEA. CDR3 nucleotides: TGCAGCGTTGCCGGGGATGGGGGAAAAGCTTTCTTT. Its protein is CSVAGDGGKAFF.

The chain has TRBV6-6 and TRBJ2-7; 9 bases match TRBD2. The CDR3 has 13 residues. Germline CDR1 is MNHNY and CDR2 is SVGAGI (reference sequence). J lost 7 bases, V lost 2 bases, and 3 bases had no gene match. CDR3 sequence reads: CASSYGLAREQYF. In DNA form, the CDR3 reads TGTGCCAGCAGTTACGGACTAGCGCGGGAGCAGTACTTC.

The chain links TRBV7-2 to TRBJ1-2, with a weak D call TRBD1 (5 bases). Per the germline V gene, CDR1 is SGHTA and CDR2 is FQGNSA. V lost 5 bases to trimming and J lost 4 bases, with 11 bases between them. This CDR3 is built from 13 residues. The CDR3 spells CASSQGAGYGYTF. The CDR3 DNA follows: TGTGCCAGCAGCCAAGGGGCTGGCTATGGCTACACCTTC.

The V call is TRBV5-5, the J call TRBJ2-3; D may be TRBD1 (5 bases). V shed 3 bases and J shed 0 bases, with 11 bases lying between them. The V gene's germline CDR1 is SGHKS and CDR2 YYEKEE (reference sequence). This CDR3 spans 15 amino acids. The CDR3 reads CASSWRQSSTDTQYF. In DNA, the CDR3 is TGTGCCAGCAGCTGGAGACAGAGTAGCACAGATACGCAGTATTTT.

The CDR3 nucleotides are TGTGCCAGCAGACCACCGGGACTAGCTCACGAGCAGTACTTC. This gives the protein CASRPPGLAHEQYF. This chain links TRBV28 with TRBJ2-7, with 9 nucleotides matching TRBD2. CDR1 and CDR2 (germline): MDHEN, SYDVKM. The CDR3 consists of 14 residues. Trimming took 6 bases from V and 5 from J; bases not matched to a gene: 8. Supplemented by reference TRBV28 and TRBJ2-7, the full variable domain reads DVKVTQSSRYLVKRTGEKVFLECVQDMDHENMFWYRQDPGLGLRLIYFSYDVKMKEKGDIPEGYSVSREKKERFSLILESASTNQTSMYLCASRPPGLAHEQYFGPGTRLTVT.

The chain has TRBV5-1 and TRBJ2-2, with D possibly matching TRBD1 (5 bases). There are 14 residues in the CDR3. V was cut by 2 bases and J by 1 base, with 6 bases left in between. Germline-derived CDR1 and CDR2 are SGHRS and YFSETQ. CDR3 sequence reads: CASSFGQNTGELFF. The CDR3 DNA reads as TGCGCCAGCAGCTTTGGACAGAACACCGGGGAGCTGTTTTTT.

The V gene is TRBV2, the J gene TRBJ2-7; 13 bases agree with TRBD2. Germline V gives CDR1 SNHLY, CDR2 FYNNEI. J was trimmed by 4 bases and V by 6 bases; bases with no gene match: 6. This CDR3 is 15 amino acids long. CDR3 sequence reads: CASRGTSGREYEQYF. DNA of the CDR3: TGTGCCAGCAGGGGAACTAGCGGGAGGGAATACGAGCAGTACTTC.

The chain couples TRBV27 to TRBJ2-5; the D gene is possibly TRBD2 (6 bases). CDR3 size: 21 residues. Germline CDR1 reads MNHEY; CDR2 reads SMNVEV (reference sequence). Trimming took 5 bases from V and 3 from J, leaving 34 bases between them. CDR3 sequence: CASSPLLRGRPRVGGKETQYF. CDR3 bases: TGTGCCAGCAGTCCTTTGCTCCGGGGGAGACCCAGAGTGGGCGGGAAAGAGACCCAGTACTTC.

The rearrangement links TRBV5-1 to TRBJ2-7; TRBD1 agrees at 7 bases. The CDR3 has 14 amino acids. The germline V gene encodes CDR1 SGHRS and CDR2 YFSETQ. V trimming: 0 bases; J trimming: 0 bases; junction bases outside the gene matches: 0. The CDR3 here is CASSLGDSSYEQYF. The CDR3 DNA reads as TGCGCCAGCAGCTTGGGGGACAGCTCCTACGAGCAGTACTTC.

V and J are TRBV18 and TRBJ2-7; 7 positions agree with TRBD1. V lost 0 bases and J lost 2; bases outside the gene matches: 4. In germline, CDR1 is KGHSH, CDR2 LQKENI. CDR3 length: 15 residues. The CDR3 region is CASSPPMRGPYEQYF. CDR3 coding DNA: TGTGCCAGCTCACCACCCATGAGGGGGCCCTACGAGCAGTACTTC.

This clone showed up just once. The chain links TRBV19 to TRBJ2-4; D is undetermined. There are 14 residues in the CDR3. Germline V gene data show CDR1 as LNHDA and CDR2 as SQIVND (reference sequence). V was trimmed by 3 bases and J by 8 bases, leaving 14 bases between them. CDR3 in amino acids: CASSIRADPDIQYF. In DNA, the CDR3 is TGTGCCAGTAGTATTCGGGCGGATCCGGACATTCAGTACTTC.